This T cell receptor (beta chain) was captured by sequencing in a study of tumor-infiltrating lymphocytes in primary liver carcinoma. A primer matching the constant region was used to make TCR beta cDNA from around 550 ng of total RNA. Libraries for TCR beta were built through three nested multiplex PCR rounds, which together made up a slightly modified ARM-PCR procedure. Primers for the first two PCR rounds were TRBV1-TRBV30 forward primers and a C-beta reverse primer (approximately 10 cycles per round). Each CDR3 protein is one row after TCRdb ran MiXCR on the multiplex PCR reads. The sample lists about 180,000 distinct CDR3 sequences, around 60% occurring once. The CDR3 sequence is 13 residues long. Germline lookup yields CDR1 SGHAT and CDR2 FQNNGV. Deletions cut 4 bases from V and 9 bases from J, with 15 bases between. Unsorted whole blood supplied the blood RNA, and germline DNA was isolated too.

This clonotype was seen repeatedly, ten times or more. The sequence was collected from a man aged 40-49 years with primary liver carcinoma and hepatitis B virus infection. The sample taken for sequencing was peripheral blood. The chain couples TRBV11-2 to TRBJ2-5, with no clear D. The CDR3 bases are TGTGCCAGCAGCTCCACGTCGTCTGGGTCCCAGTACTTC. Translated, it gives CASSSTSSGSQYF.